Sequencing of this T cell receptor beta chain was carried out in a study of response to subunit inactivated influenza vaccine. Study findings and constraints: Few additional T cells are recruited per seasonal influenza vaccination, authors suggested.

In this sample, this clonotype turned up many times. Its specificity is not known. The CDR3 contains 16 residues. Germline-derived CDR1 and CDR2 are SGHTS and YDEGEE. Trimming stripped 0 bases from V and 3 bases from J, with 12 bases between. TCRdb re-derived calls from the RT-PCR reads in MiXCR, one entry per CDR3 protein. Here the sample spans 290,000 or so distinct CDR3 sequences, 22% being singletons. This specimen was PBMCs from blood, taken about 20 months after vaccination. The TCR sequence derives from a man aged 45 to 70 who received an inactivated influenza vaccine. The chain employs TRBV5-8 and TRBJ1-4; D is perhaps TRBD1 (5 bases). For the CDR3, the DNA is TGTGCCAGCAGCTTGGGAGGGACGACAGCTAATGAAAAACTGTTTTTT. Translation: CASSLGGTTANEKLFF.